This is a list of T cell receptor beta chains from one sample in a study of T cell repertoires in cytomegalovirus infection. TCRdb ran MiXCR on the reads and lists one entry per CDR3 protein. The sample holds about 150,000 distinct CDR3 sequences, about a quarter seen once. Sequencing used PBMCs. These receptors were collected from a human donor in good health (CMV status not recorded). Some clones in this sample may be carry-over from other donors' samples. The CDR3 runs from the conserved cysteine through the conserved F or W. D genes are given only for firm matches. Rows may omit the clone size; those that give it use once, few, many or a size class.

j_gene | d_gene | abundance | v_gene | len | CDR3aa | CDR3nt
TRBJ2-7 | NA | few | TRBV12-3/TRBV12-4 | 13 | CASSTIALGEQYF | TGTGCCAGCAGCACGATTGCTCTAGGGGAGCAGTACTTC
TRBJ2-1 | TRBD2 | NA | TRBV6-1 | 14 | CASTSGGLLHEQFF | TGTGCCAGCACTAGCGGGGGGCTTCTCCATGAGCAGTTCTTC
TRBJ2-5 | TRBD1 | NA | TRBV11-2 | 15 | CASSLVGPGGETQYF | TGTGCCAGCAGCTTAGTAGGCCCAGGGGGAGAGACCCAGTACTTC
TRBJ2-5 | TRBD2 | NA | TRBV5-4 | 15 | CASSSAGGAGETQYF | TGTGCCAGCAGCTCTGCGGGGGGCGCGGGGGAGACCCAGTACTTC
TRBJ2-7 | TRBD1 | few | TRBV27 | 16 | CASSSPGQGASYEQYF | TGTGCCAGCAGTTCCCCGGGACAGGGGGCATCCTACGAGCAGTACTTC
TRBJ1-5 | NA | NA | TRBV30 | 15 | CAWSGGSRSNQPQHF | TGTGCCTGGAGTGGAGGGAGCAGGAGCAATCAGCCCCAGCATTTT
TRBJ1-1 | NA | NA | TRBV27 | 13 | CASSLFPNTEAFF | TGTGCCAGCAGTTTATTTCCGAACACTGAAGCTTTCTTT
TRBJ2-3 | NA | few | TRBV15 | 14 | CATSRDRAADTQYF | TGTGCCACCAGCAGAGATCGGGCAGCAGATACGCAGTATTTT
TRBJ1-4 | NA | NA | TRBV28 | 17 | CASTHWAGEATNEKLFF | TGTGCCAGCACCCATTGGGCAGGGGAGGCAACTAATGAAAAACTGTTTTTT
TRBJ1-1 | NA | NA | TRBV12-3/TRBV12-4 | 13 | CASSTTGSTEAFF | TGTGCCAGCAGTACGACAGGTTCCACTGAAGCTTTCTTT
TRBJ1-2 | TRBD1 | few | TRBV12-3/TRBV12-4 | 14 | CASRIRQGAYGYTF | TGTGCCAGCAGGATAAGACAGGGCGCCTATGGCTACACCTTC
TRBJ2-3 | TRBD2 | once | TRBV7-8 | 15 | CASRQREGHTDTQYF | TGTGCCAGCAGACAGCGGGAGGGCCACACAGATACGCAGTATTTT
TRBJ2-3 | TRBD2 | few | TRBV7-2 | 13 | CASLGGYTDTQYF | TGTGCCAGCCTCGGGGGGTACACAGATACGCAGTATTTT
TRBJ2-7 | TRBD1 | many | TRBV6-5 | 15 | CASSYVGTGTGEQYF | TGTGCCAGCAGTTACGTGGGGACAGGGACTGGCGAGCAGTACTTC